A single sample gave rise to the 22 T cell receptor beta chains below, sequenced in a study of T cell responses to AZD1222 COVID-19 vaccine. Method: immunoSEQ multiplex PCR; TCRdb's copy keeps in-frame clones and lacks some. The repertoire consists of 90,000 to 120,000 clones, with roughly 89% occurring once and the leading ten covering around 3.3%. Sequenced material: peripheral blood, taken on day 0 of MenACWY control vaccination. The origin of the receptors is an adult in good health.

The sample holds a few counts of this clone. The J gene is TRBJ2-2, the V gene TRBV27, with a weak D call TRBD1 (7 bases). Germline V CDR1 and CDR2: MNHEY, SMNVEV (reference sequence). Between the trimmed V and J ends, which lost 9 bases and 1 base, there was a span of 15 bases. The CDR3 runs 15 residues. DNA for the CDR3: TGTGCCAGTGGCCAGGGGGGTCTGAACACCGGGGAGCTGTTTTTT. Residues: CASGQGGLNTGELFF.

V usage is TRBV4-3 and J usage is TRBJ2-7, with D possibly being TRBD1 or TRBD2 (7 bases each). CDR1 is LGHNA and CDR2 is YSLEER in the germline V gene. The CDR3 runs 15 residues. The ends were cut back, 0 bases at V and 7 bases at J, with 16 bases in the middle. As DNA, the CDR3 is TGCGCCAGCAGCCAAGAACAAGTTCAGGGGGGGGAGCAGTACTTC. Translation gives CASSQEQVQGGEQYF.

The chain recombines TRBV6-5 with TRBJ1-2; no reliable D call. V lost 0 bases to trimming and J lost 8 bases, with 13 bases between them. CDR1 is MNHEY, CDR2 SVGAGI, per germline. The CDR3 loop spans 14 amino acids. CDR3 sequence reads: CASSYSKAGSGYTF. The CDR3 DNA sequence: TGTGCCAGCAGTTACTCGAAGGCGGGGAGCGGCTACACCTTC.

This clone rates as medium-sized. This chain joins TRBV7-6 and TRBJ1-5, with 8 bases lining up with TRBD1. Looked up from germline, CDR1 is SGHVS and CDR2 is FNYEAQ. The CDR3 has 15 amino acids. Germline trimming cut 5 bases from V and 2 bases from J; bases unmatched to any gene: 5. The CDR3 region is CASSQMTGGNQPQHF. In nucleotides, the CDR3 is TGTGCCAGCAGCCAAATGACAGGGGGCAATCAGCCCCAGCATTTT.

This chain joins TRBV29-1 and TRBJ2-7, with TRBD1 matching 7 bases. From germline, CDR1 is SQVTM and CDR2 ANQGSEA. This CDR3 is built from 18 residues. The V and J ends lost 0 bases and 4 bases, in that order; junction bases with no gene match: 18. CDR3 coding DNA: TGCAGCGTTGAAGATCGAGGGGGCGATACCCCCGTGGGATACGAGCAGTACTTC. Translation: CSVEDRGGDTPVGYEQYF.

This clone appeared a single time. The chain joins TRBV30 to TRBJ1-4; D not resolved. Looked up from germline, CDR1 is GTSNPN and CDR2 is SVGIG (reference sequence). The CDR3 loop spans 12 amino acids. V was clipped by 0 bases and J by 4 bases, with 3 bases between them. The CDR3 DNA sequence: TGTGCCTGGAGTGTATATAATGAAAAACTGTTTTTT. The encoded protein is CAWSVYNEKLFF.

V usage is TRBV4-2 and J usage is TRBJ1-5; the D is unclear. The ends were cut back, 0 bases at V and 6 bases at J, with 3 bases in the middle. CDR3 length: 12 amino acids. Germline CDR1 is LGHNA and CDR2 is YNFKEQ. The CDR3 is CASSQEGQPQHF. CDR3 coding DNA: TGTGCCAGCAGCCAAGAAGGTCAGCCCCAGCATTTT.

CDR3 bases: TGTGCCAGCAGCCCCTTGCCGGAGAACACTGAAGCTTTCTTT. As protein: CASSPLPENTEAFF. V gene TRBV5-6 combines with J gene TRBJ1-1; D is undetermined. The CDR3 is 14 residues long. Trimming removed 4 bases at V and 1 base at J, with 11 bases between. The germline V gene has CDR1 SGHDT and CDR2 YYEEEE.

The chain recombines TRBV28 with TRBJ1-2; no firm D call. Trimming pared 3 bases from V and 4 bases from J, leaving 9 bases between. The CDR3 extends over 13 amino acids. Germline V lookup: CDR1 MDHEN, CDR2 SYDVKM. The DNA of the CDR3 is TGTGCCAGCAGTTTGGCGGTTAGCTATGGCTACACCTTC. Amino acids: CASSLAVSYGYTF.

The chain links TRBV6-5 to TRBJ1-1; 7 positions agree with TRBD1. Germline V gene sequence: CDR1 MNHEY, CDR2 SVGAGI. This CDR3 is built from 14 residues. V shed 8 bases, J shed 6 bases, and the junction held 12 bases outside the gene matches. CDR3 nucleotides: TGTGCCAGCCTAATGACAGGGTCGAGCGCTGAAGCTTTCTTT. As protein: CASLMTGSSAEAFF.

The chain has TRBV6-5 and TRBJ2-7, with 11 bases lining up with TRBD1. The CDR3 has 16 residues. Germline V gives CDR1 MNHEY, CDR2 SVGAGI. V lost 0 bases, J lost 6 bases, and 7 bases stayed unmatched. The CDR3 region is CASSYSGTGGLSEQYF. The CDR3, as DNA: TGTGCCAGCAGTTACTCAGGGACAGGGGGTCTTAGCGAGCAGTACTTC.

Only a few counts were recorded for this clone. The V gene is TRBV6-5, the J gene TRBJ1-2; 8 bases align to TRBD1. CDR1 MNHEY and CDR2 SVGAGI come from the germline V gene. The length of the CDR3 is 16 residues. V lost 2 bases and J lost 0; bases outside the gene matches: 5. The CDR3 region is CASSYLDRGANYGYTF. Here the CDR3 DNA reads TGTGCCAGCAGTTACCTCGACAGGGGAGCTAACTATGGCTACACCTTC.

This clone has more than one count but fewer than ten. The chain has TRBV28 and TRBJ1-6; possible D gene TRBD1, 5 bases. With 3 bases removed from V and 0 bases from J, the gap between germline ends came to 6 bases. Per germline, CDR1 MDHEN and CDR2 SYDVKM. The CDR3 is made up of 15 amino acids. CDR3 amino acids: CASSFDSSYNSPLHF. CDR3 bases: TGTGCCAGCAGTTTCGACAGCTCCTATAATTCACCCCTCCACTTT.

V gene TRBV23-1 combines with J gene TRBJ1-6; D unclear. TRBV23-1 is known as an ORF, though its function is uncertain. The CDR3 runs 9 residues. V gave up 11 bases and J gave up 13 bases, with 9 bases separating them. The chain's CDR3 is CALQLPLHF. CDR3 nucleotides: TGCGCCCTGCAGCTTCCCCTCCACTTT.

This clone was counted a few times. DNA for the CDR3: TGTGCCACCAGCAGAGATAGCGGGGGGGCAGATACGCAGTATTTT. Translating gives CATSRDSGGADTQYF. This sequence joins TRBV15 and TRBJ2-3; 11 nucleotides align to TRBD2. This CDR3 comprises 15 residues. Germline V gene sequence: CDR1 LNHNV, CDR2 YYDKDF (reference sequence). V was clipped by 0 bases and J by 4 bases; unmatched bases: 0.

This chain connects TRBV12-5 to TRBJ1-3; D is possibly TRBD1 (6 bases). V lost 6 bases, J lost 0 bases, and 12 bases lay in between. There are 15 residues in the CDR3. CDR1 is LGHNT and CDR2 is FRNRAP in the germline V gene. CDR3: CASGNRVFSGNTIYF. In DNA, the CDR3 is TGTGCTAGTGGAAACAGGGTCTTCTCTGGAAACACCATATATTTT.

Only one count was recorded for this clone. This rearrangement joins TRBV7-9 to TRBJ1-1, with TRBD1 matching over 9 bases. The length of the CDR3 is 14 residues. Germline V gives CDR1 SEHNR, CDR2 FQNEAQ (reference sequence). V was pared by 1 base and J by 9 bases, with 6 bases of the junction left unmatched. CDR3 in DNA: TGTGCCAGCAGCTTAGTGCACAGGGGGCCGAAAGCTTTCTTT. Protein sequence: CASSLVHRGPKAFF.

V gene TRBV18 combines with J gene TRBJ2-6; D is ambiguous. V lost 3 bases to trimming and J lost 0 bases, with 12 bases between them. The germline gives CDR1 KGHSH, CDR2 LQKENI. The CDR3 consists of 17 residues. The CDR3 spells CASSPIRGGSGANVLTF. The CDR3, as DNA: TGTGCCAGCTCACCGATTCGTGGTGGCTCTGGGGCCAACGTCCTGACTTTC.

J is TRBJ1-1 and V is TRBV10-1; D call uncertain. Per the germline V gene, CDR1 is WNHNN and CDR2 is SYGVQD (reference sequence). The germline V and J ends were trimmed by 0 bases and 1 base, with 9 bases remaining between them. This CDR3 comprises 15 residues. The CDR3 sequence: CASSESPGPNTEAFF. CDR3 DNA sequence: TGCGCCAGCAGTGAGTCTCCAGGCCCGAACACTGAAGCTTTCTTT.

In this sample, this clone turned up once. V and J are TRBV19 and TRBJ1-5, with D possibly matching TRBD1 (5 bases). V was clipped by 6 bases and J by 2 bases, with 11 bases between them. Germline V gene data show CDR1 as LNHDA and CDR2 as SQIVND (reference sequence). CDR3 size: 14 residues. CDR3 sequence: CASSPQGGNQPQHF. CDR3 nucleotides: TGTGCCAGTAGCCCCCAGGGTGGCAATCAGCCCCAGCATTTT.

The chain joins TRBV9 to TRBJ2-1; D possibly corresponds to TRBD1 (5 bases). Germline loops: CDR1 SGDLS, CDR2 YYNGEE. The V end was cut by 2 bases, the J end by 4 bases, with 13 bases between. The length of the CDR3 is 15 residues. The CDR3 reads CASSVDQGPYNEQFF. CDR3 sequence (DNA): TGTGCCAGCAGCGTGGACCAGGGTCCGTACAATGAGCAGTTCTTC.

V is TRBV5-1 and J is TRBJ2-1, with a tentative D call TRBD2 (6 bases). This CDR3 has 15 residues. Germline CDR1 reads SGHRS; CDR2 reads YFSETQ. Trimming removed 4 bases at V and 8 bases at J, with 19 bases between. CDR3 residues: CASSTQGVGGDEQFF. The CDR3, as DNA: TGCGCCAGCAGCACGCAGGGTGTGGGGGGTGATGAGCAGTTCTTC.